The clone carrying this TCR beta chain was picked up one time. Its antigen is undetermined. The record originates from a study of ipilimumab plus nivolumab after autologous stem cell transplantation. Background on the study: Median doses per patient: roughly 5 ipilimumab, roughly 8 nivolumab. Notes on the study in general: Per the authors, repertoire, Treg and microbiota data justify further study.

Starting 14 to 28 days after autologous transplant, ipilimumab 1 mg/kg was given. The CDR3 has 15 residues. V lost 0 bases and J lost 5; bases outside the gene matches: 7. Germline CDR1 is SGHDT and CDR2 is YYEEEE. Libraries were prepared by immunoSEQ multiplex PCR; TCRdb keeps only in-frame clonotypes and omits some of them. The sample lists approximately 9,800 clones, under 85% occurring once. The sequence came from a male donor with diffuse large B-cell lymphoma. The sequencing here drew on PBMCs, taken in a trial of ipilimumab plus nivolumab as post-transplant consolidation. The chain couples TRBV5-6 to TRBJ2-5; 7 bases align to TRBD1. DNA of the CDR3: TGTGCCAGCAGCTTGGCCTTGACAGGGTGGGAGACCCAGTACTTC. Protein: CASSLALTGWETQYF.